A selection of T cell receptor beta chains follows, all from one sample in a study of PD-1 blockade in classical Hodgkin lymphoma. Sequenced by immunoSEQ multiplex PCR; TCRdb stores in-frame clones only, minus some. The sample has 13,000 or so clones; about 80% are singletons. The material sequenced was peripheral blood mononuclear cells (PBMCs), taken at baseline. The receptor set was obtained from a human donor with classical Hodgkin lymphoma. Both conserved end residues are part of each CDR3. A D gene is named only where the DNA matches it firmly. Rows may omit the clone size; those that give it use once, few, many or a size class.

D gene	V gene	J gene	clone size	CDR3 DNA	CDR3 protein
-	TRBV11-2	TRBJ1-3	-	TGTGCCAGCAGCTCGGGCGGGGGGTACTCTGGAAACACCATATATTTT	CASSSGGGYSGNTIYF
TRBD2	TRBV5-4	TRBJ2-3	-	TGTGCCAGCAGCTCGACTAGCGGGGTACCTATAGATACGCAGTATTTT	CASSSTSGVPIDTQYF
-	TRBV27	TRBJ2-7	-	TGTGCCACAACGGACAACTACGAGCAGTACTTC	CATTDNYEQYF
-	TRBV7-9	TRBJ2-1	-	TGTGCCAGCAGCTTAGCGTTCCTAGTTCGACCTGAGCAGTTCTTC	CASSLAFLVRPEQFF
-	TRBV6-1	TRBJ2-7	-	TGTGCCAGCAGTGAAGCAGGGATGACAGTACGCGAGCAGTACTTC	CASSEAGMTVREQYF
TRBD1	TRBV7-6	TRBJ2-7	-	TGTGCCAGCAGCTTAGGAGGGGGCGGTTACGAGCAGTACTTC	CASSLGGGGYEQYF
-	TRBV5-1	TRBJ2-5	once	TGCGCCAGCAGTATAGAAGAGACCCAGTACTTC	CASSIEETQYF
-	TRBV19	TRBJ2-1	-	TGTGCCAGTAGTATTAAGGCAGGTGGTGAGCAGTTCTTC	CASSIKAGGEQFF
-	TRBV7-8	TRBJ2-7	-	TGTGCCAGCAGCGAGAACTACGAGCAGTACTTC	CASSENYEQYF
TRBD1	TRBV27	TRBJ1-2	-	TGTGCCAGCAGTCCTATACCGGGACAGGGGAACACCTTC	CASSPIPGQGNTF
-	TRBV28	TRBJ2-3	-	TGTGCCAGCAGTTTATTGGGCAGCACCGGTGTAGATACGCAGTATTTT	CASSLLGSTGVDTQYF
-	TRBV5-1	TRBJ2-2	-	TGCGCCAGCAGCTTGGGAGACCAGGGGCACGCCGGGGAGCTGTTTTTT	CASSLGDQGHAGELFF
TRBD2	TRBV29-1	TRBJ2-7	-	TGCAGCGTCCTCGGCGGGAGTTTTATGTACGAGCAGTACTTC	CSVLGGSFMYEQYF
-	TRBV2	TRBJ1-1	once	TGTGCCAGCAGTGCTAGGGTGAACACTGAAGCTTTCTTT	CASSARVNTEAFF
-	TRBV4-1	TRBJ2-7	-	TGCGCCAGCAGCCAAGAAGGGGGGTACGAGCAGTACTTC	CASSQEGGYEQYF
TRBD1	TRBV7-9	TRBJ1-2	few	TGTGCCAGCAGGCATTGGGACAGGGGTATCGAGGAGTATGGCTACACCTTC	CASRHWDRGIEEYGYTF
-	TRBV27	TRBJ1-1	-	TGTGCCAGCAGTTTGATGGGGTTAAACACTGAAGCTTTCTTT	CASSLMGLNTEAFF
TRBD1	TRBV7-2	TRBJ2-1	once	TGTGCCAGCAGCCACCGACAGGGGCGTGATGAGCAGTTCTTC	CASSHRQGRDEQFF
-	TRBV2	TRBJ2-7	-	TGTGCCAGCAGTGAATGGTGGAACACCTACGAGCAGTACTTC	CASSEWWNTYEQYF
TRBD1	TRBV4-3	TRBJ1-4	-	TGCGCCAGCAGCCAAGATATGGGACAGGGGGCTGAAAAACTGTTTTTT	CASSQDMGQGAEKLFF
-	TRBV9	TRBJ1-2	-	TGTGCCAGCACAAGGACGGGCAGTGTTTATGGCTACACCTTC	CASTRTGSVYGYTF
TRBD2	TRBV5-6	TRBJ2-1	-	TGTGCCAGCAGCCCGGTAGCGGGAGCAGTGTACAATGAGCAGTTCTTC	CASSPVAGAVYNEQFF
-	TRBV18	TRBJ2-7	-	TGTGCCAGCTCACCCGGACCGTACGAGCAGTACTTC	CASSPGPYEQYF
-	TRBV28	TRBJ1-2	-	TGTGCCAGCAGTTTCCGGCAGGGAGAGAGCTATGGCTACACCTTC	CASSFRQGESYGYTF
TRBD1	TRBV5-4	TRBJ1-6	-	TGTGCCAGCAGCCACACCGGGACAGGGGGCACCCTCCACTTT	CASSHTGTGGTLHF
-	TRBV5-1	TRBJ1-2	-	TGCGCCAGCAGCTTGGAAGGACCGAGACTTTATGGCTACACCTTC	CASSLEGPRLYGYTF
TRBD2	TRBV7-9	TRBJ2-5	few	TGTGCCAGCAGCCCACCTACTAGCGGGGGGCAAGAGACCCAGTACTTC	CASSPPTSGGQETQYF
-	TRBV5-1	TRBJ1-1	-	TGCGCCAGCAGCGGCGGGACGGCGAACACTGAAGCTTTCTTT	CASSGGTANTEAFF
-	TRBV7-2	TRBJ2-7	-	TGTGCCAGCAGCCCCTCCGGGACACACACCTACGAGCAGTACTTC	CASSPSGTHTYEQYF
-	TRBV2	TRBJ1-5	-	TGTGCCAGCGATAACGTAGTCAATCAGCCCCAGCATTTT	CASDNVVNQPQHF
-	TRBV30	TRBJ1-5	-	TGTGCCTGGAGAACGGCGGGGGGAGGCAATCAGCCCCAGCATTTT	CAWRTAGGGNQPQHF
-	TRBV7-3	TRBJ2-7	-	TGTGCCAGCAGCTTACGAGGGGGTAGCTCCTACGAGCAGTACTTC	CASSLRGGSSYEQYF
-	TRBV11-2	TRBJ2-4	-	TGTGCCAGCAGCTTTAATCCCGGGGGAGGCAAAAACATTCAGTACTTC	CASSFNPGGGKNIQYF